Listed below are T cell receptor beta chains from one sample, sequenced in a study of tumor-infiltrating lymphocytes in primary liver carcinoma. TCRdb used MiXCR to reprocess the multiplex PCR reads, holding one entry per CDR3 protein. The data hold 150,000 to 200,000 distinct CDR3 sequences, with 65% observed a single time. Sequenced input: peripheral blood. The source is a woman aged 55-70 years with primary liver carcinoma and hepatitis B virus infection. The CDR3 runs from the conserved cysteine through the conserved F or W. A D gene is named only where the DNA matches it firmly. Size is stated for part of the rows, as once, few or many counts, or as a class when the clone is expanded.

>TRBJ2-7|.|many|TRBV6-1
TGTGCCTCAGACAGGAGCTCCTACGAGCAGTACTTC
CASDRSSYEQYF
>TRBJ2-3|.|.|TRBV12-3/TRBV12-4
TGCGCCAGCAGTTTTCCGGAGAACACAGATACGCAGTATTTT
CASSFPENTDTQYF
>TRBJ2-7|.|many|TRBV6-6
TGTGCCAGCAGTTATCCCGATGATGCCTACGAGCAGTACTTC
CASSYPDDAYEQYF
>TRBJ2-7|.|once|TRBV11-2
TGTGACAGCAGCTCGACGACAGGAGTGCACGAGCAGTACTTC
CDSSSTTGVHEQYF
>TRBJ2-5|TRBD1|.|TRBV11-2
TGTGCCAGCAGCTGGAGGCAGGGGGAAGGGACCCAGTGCTTC
CASSWRQGEGTQCF
>TRBJ2-3|TRBD2|many|TRBV11-1
TGTGCCAGCAGCTGGGGACTAGCGGGGAACACAGATACGCAGTATTTT
CASSWGLAGNTDTQYF
>TRBJ1-1|.|once|TRBV6-5
TGTACCAGCAGTTACTCAGGGTACACTGAAGCTTTCTTT
CTSSYSGYTEAFF
>TRBJ2-5|TRBD2|once|TRBV11-2
TGTACCAGCAACCCCAGCGGGGCCCAAGAGACCCAGTACTTC
CTSNPSGAQETQYF
>TRBJ2-1|TRBD2|few|TRBV10-3
TGTGCCATCAGTGAGTGGGGACTAGCGGGAGGGACGAACTACAATGAGCAGTTCTTC
CAISEWGLAGGTNYNEQFF
>TRBJ2-7|TRBD2|.|TRBV13
TGTGCCAGCAGACATTCCCCGCCCCTTATAGCGGGAGGGATCGACGAGCAGTACTTC
CASRHSPPLIAGGIDEQYF
>TRBJ1-1|TRBD1|.|TRBV6-6
TGTGCCAGCAGTTACCCTCACAGGGGCGGGAACTCTGAAGCTTTCTTT
CASSYPHRGGNSEAFF
>TRBJ2-1|TRBD2|.|TRBV28
TGTGCCAGCAGCGACGGGCTGGGTGCTAGCGGGACTATTGAGCAGTTCTTC
CASSDGLGASGTIEQFF
>TRBJ2-1|TRBD2|.|TRBV29-1
TGCAGCGTTGAGGGGGTAGCGGGAGGGCCGGGCCGGTACAATGAGCAGTTCTTC
CSVEGVAGGPGRYNEQFF
>TRBJ2-3|.|.|TRBV7-8
TGTGCCAGCAGCTTGGGGGGGCTCTACACAGAAACGCAGTATTTT
CASSLGGLYTETQYF
>TRBJ2-3|.|.|TRBV30
TGTGCCTGGAGTCGCCCCAGTGCTACATATACGCAGTATTTT
CAWSRPSATYTQYF
>TRBJ2-7|.|.|TRBV6-1
TGTGCCAGCAGTGAAGCCCATTCCCCTAGCGCTGCCTACGAGCAGTACTTC
CASSEAHSPSAAYEQYF
>TRBJ2-7|TRBD2|.|TRBV24-1
TGTGCCACGAGTGACTCAACTAGCGGGAGCTACGAGCAGTACTTC
CATSDSTSGSYEQYF
>TRBJ2-7|.|.|TRBV11-1
TGTGCCAGCAGCTTTTCTGGGGCCTTCGAGCAGTACTTC
CASSFSGAFEQYF
>TRBJ2-7|.|few|TRBV20-1
TGCAGTGCTAGAGATTATCGGGGAGGAAGCTACGAGCAGTACTTC
CSARDYRGGSYEQYF
>TRBJ2-1|.|.|TRBV5-6
TGTGCCAGCAGCTTGAGAATGGGGGAGCAGTTCTTC
CASSLRMGEQFF
>TRBJ2-1|TRBD2|.|TRBV11-1
TGTGCCAGTAGCTTAGCAGGTGGCCCCTGGCGGGAGGGGTGGAATGAGCAGTTCTTC
CASSLAGGPWREGWNEQFF
>TRBJ1-2|.|many|TRBV4-1
TGCGCCAGCAGCCAAACCCTCGGAACGGCGGGGAGTGGCTACACCTTC
CASSQTLGTAGSGYTF
>TRBJ2-5|TRBD2|once|TRBV10-3
TGTGCCATCAGTCTTGGGGGGAGGGATGGCCAAGAGATCCAGTACTTC
CAISLGGRDGQEIQYF
>TRBJ1-5|.|.|TRBV12-1
TGTGCCAGCAGCTTTGCTTTGGGGAAGGGACAGACCAATCAGCCCCAGCTTTTT
CASSFALGKGQTNQPQLF
>TRBJ2-1|.|once|TRBV11-2
TGTGCCGGCAGCTTATTCATTGGTAGCAACTACAATGAGCAGTTCTTC
CAGSLFIGSNYNEQFF
>TRBJ2-7|TRBD2|once|TRBV6-5
TGTGCCAGCAGTTACTCTAGCGGGAATAGCGGGCAGTACTTC
CASSYSSGNSGQYF
>TRBJ2-2|.|.|TRBV4-2
TGTGCCAGCAGCCAACGACAGTGGAGGGGCGACGCCGGGGAGCTGTTTTTT
CASSQRQWRGDAGELFF
>TRBJ2-3|.|.|TRBV11-3
TGTGACAGCAGCTTTACTGGGGAAAAAGCAGATACGCAATATTTT
CDSSFTGEKADTQYF
>TRBJ1-2|TRBD1|many|TRBV11-2
TGTGCCAGCAGCTTAGTCGGGACAGGGAGGAGTGGCTACACCTTC
CASSLVGTGRSGYTF
>TRBJ1-1|.|.|TRBV11-2
TGTGCCAGCAGCTTAGGGTCACGTAGGTTCCGAGGACCATTGAACACTAAAGCTTCCTTT
CASSLGSRRFRGPLNTKASF
>TRBJ2-7|.|many|TRBV11-2
TGTGCCAGCAGCTCCCAGGGTACCATCTCCTACGAGCAGTACTTC
CASSSQGTISYEQYF
>TRBJ2-3|TRBD2|.|TRBV18
TGTGCCAGCTCACTCTACCGCGGCTGGGCTAGCGGGGCAGATACGCAGTATTTT
CASSLYRGWASGADTQYF
>TRBJ2-1|.|.|TRBV11-1
TGTGCCAGCAGCTTAATGTCTTACCGGGGCAATGAGCAGTTCTTC
CASSLMSYRGNEQFF
>TRBJ2-1|.|.|TRBV10-3
TGCGCCATCAGTGAGCCACACGGAACAGGTGGAGTTGAGCAGTTCTTC
CAISEPHGTGGVEQFF
>TRBJ2-2|TRBD2|.|TRBV20-1
TGCAGTGCTAGAGACAGCGGGAGGGGCGTGCCCGGGGAGCTGTTTTTT
CSARDSGRGVPGELFF
>TRBJ2-2|.|once|TRBV29-1
TGCAGCGTTGGTAGGAATAGCGCCACCGCGGAGCCGTTTTTT
CSVGRNSATAEPFF
>TRBJ1-5|TRBD1|.|TRBV12-3/TRBV12-4
TGTGTCAGTAGTCCAGGGACAGGAAGACATCAGCCCCAGCATTTT
CVSSPGTGRHQPQHF
>TRBJ2-1|.|.|TRBV18
TGTACCAGCTCTCTCAACAGGGACACCTACAATGAGCAATTCTTC
CTSSLNRDTYNEQFF
>TRBJ1-2|TRBD1|.|TRBV11-2
TGTGCCGGCAGCTTAGTCAGGACAGGGAGGAGTGGCTACACCTTC
CAGSLVRTGRSGYTF
>TRBJ1-5|TRBD1|few|TRBV30
TGTGCCTGGAGTGTACGAGGGGGCTGGGAGCCCCAGCATTTT
CAWSVRGGWEPQHF
>TRBJ1-1|.|.|TRBV29-1
TGCAGCGTCCATTCCACCGGGACGTTCAACACTGAAGCTTTCTTT
CSVHSTGTFNTEAFF
>TRBJ2-1|TRBD2|once|TRBV7-9
TGTGCCAGCAGCCCGCGTCCCGGGACTAGCGGGTTGAGCTCCTACAATGAGCAGTTCTTC
CASSPRPGTSGLSSYNEQFF
>TRBJ2-1|.|.|TRBV29-1
TGCGGCGTTGGATTTACGAACAGTGAGCAGTTCTTC
CGVGFTNSEQFF
>TRBJ2-5|.|.|TRBV5-6
TGTGCCGGCACCATGGTCAGTAAACTGGAAGAGACCCAGTACTTC
CAGTMVSKLEETQYF
>TRBJ1-1|.|few|TRBV19
TGTGCCAGCCGCTGGGGCAGCTTAACTGAAGCTTTCTTT
CASRWGSLTEAFF